This T cell receptor (beta chain) is from a study of T cell responses to AZD1222 COVID-19 vaccine. Study-level background: Pooled samples include second doses given at about 4 or 12 weeks.

This table comes from immunoSEQ multiplex PCR, and its TCRdb copy is limited to in-frame clones, with some not included. Altogether around 130,000 clones are present, around 90% being singletons, with the ten largest covering 5.4%. Germline CDR1 and CDR2: SQVTM and ANQGSEA. Trimming took 3 bases from V and 4 from J, leaving 9 bases between them. The CDR3 is made up of 12 amino acids. The sequence was obtained from an adult in good health. Material: peripheral blood, obtained on day 0 of AZD1222 vaccination. The chain is built from TRBV29-1 and TRBJ2-5, with D possibly being TRBD2 (5 bases). CDR3 sequence: CSVDKGVETQYF. CDR3 DNA: TGCAGCGTTGATAAGGGAGTAGAGACCCAGTACTTC.